These 6 T cell receptor beta chains share one sample of origin, sequenced in a study of T cells in Graves' hyperthyroidism and ophthalmopathy. RNA transcripts served as the template for amplifying TCR beta CDR3 regions. Initially, a first-round RT-PCR of the TCR CDR3 employed the HTBI primer set. TCRdb reprocessed the multiplex PCR reads with MiXCR, giving one entry per CDR3 protein. The table shows approximately 400,000 distinct CDR3 sequences, with about 15% occurring only once. Sequences were obtained from blood. The receptors come from a woman in her twenties or thirties with Graves' hyperthyroidism.

This clonotype was picked up many times. The rearrangement links TRBV6-6 to TRBJ2-7; 14 nucleotides match TRBD2. This CDR3 has 16 amino acids. The V gene's germline CDR1 is MNHNY and CDR2 SVGAGI (reference sequence). Unmatched junction bases numbered 6, after V lost 2 bases and J lost 6 bases. The CDR3 sequence is CASSYTPGLAGVEQYF. The CDR3 nucleotides are TGTGCCAGCAGTTACACACCGGGACTAGCGGGAGTCGAGCAGTACTTC.

This clonotype was observed a handful of times. The rearrangement joins TRBV3-1 to TRBJ2-2; 8 positions match TRBD2. CDR1 is LGHDT, CDR2 YNNKEL, per germline (reference sequence). V dropped 4 bases and J dropped 3; count of bases not matched to a gene: 7. CDR3 length: 16 residues. CDR3 nucleotide sequence: TGTGCCAGCAGCCTCGCCCCGGGAGGGGACACCGGGGAGCTGTTTTTT. Protein sequence: CASSLAPGGDTGELFF.

This chain joins TRBV7-2 and TRBJ1-6, with TRBD1 matching 8 bases. Germline values: CDR1 SGHTA, CDR2 FQGNSA. The CDR3 runs to 15 residues. Germline trimming cut 5 bases from V and 11 bases from J; bases unmatched to any gene: 11. The CDR3, as DNA: TGTGCCAGCAGCCAAGTACAGGGGGGCCTGGCACCCCTCCACTTT. Translating it yields CASSQVQGGLAPLHF.

This CDR3 reads CASSPARANGELFF. DNA for the CDR3: TGTGCCAGCAGCCCCGCGAGAGCAAACGGGGAGCTGTTTTTT. The rearrangement links TRBV27 to TRBJ2-2; D gene unclear. Per the germline V gene, CDR1 is MNHEY and CDR2 is SMNVEV (reference sequence). The germline V and J ends were trimmed by 6 bases and 7 bases, with 15 bases remaining between them. The CDR3 sequence is 14 residues long.

The rearrangement uses TRBV7-9 and TRBJ2-1; 15 bases map to TRBD2. Germline V gene lookup returns CDR1 SEHNR and CDR2 FQNEAQ (reference sequence). The trim removed 5 bases at V and 2 bases at J, leaving 7 bases unmatched. The CDR3 contains 18 residues. CDR3 protein: CASSRTSGRASPYNEQFF. For the CDR3, the DNA is TGTGCCAGCAGCAGGACTAGCGGGAGGGCCTCCCCCTACAATGAGCAGTTCTTC.

This clonotype was detected many times. The chain is built from TRBV27 and TRBJ2-7, with 8 bases aligning to TRBD2. The trim removed 6 bases at V and 6 bases at J, leaving 10 bases unmatched. CDR3 length: 14 amino acids. Germline V gene data show CDR1 as MNHEY and CDR2 as SMNVEV (reference sequence). CDR3 coding DNA: TGTGCCAGCAGCCCCAGGGGACTAGTAGTCGAGCAGTACTTC. This codes for CASSPRGLVVEQYF.